This T cell receptor beta chain is from a study of blood T cell repertoires in COVID-19. The assay was immunoSEQ multiplex PCR, and TCRdb's table has in-frame clones only and misses some. The sample lists 95,000 to 150,000 clones, under 90% occurring once. Sequencing input: peripheral blood. The clonotype comes from a woman between 65 and 79 years old with acute or convalescent COVID-19.

The CDR3 DNA sequence: TGTGCCAGCTCACCGGACAGGGCGGAGACCCAGTACTTC. Its protein product is CASSPDRAETQYF. The rearrangement joins TRBV18 to TRBJ2-5, with 8 bases lining up with TRBD1. Per the germline V gene, CDR1 is KGHSH and CDR2 is LQKENI. V lost 3 bases and J lost 5; bases outside the gene matches: 2. This CDR3 comprises 13 residues. The whole variable domain, remainder taken from reference TRBV18 and TRBJ2-5, is NAGVMQNPRHLVRRRGQEARLRCSPMKGHSHVYWYRQLPEEGLKFMVYLQKENIIDESGMPKERFSAEFPKEGPSILRIQQVVRGDSAAYFCASSPDRAETQYFGPGTRLLVL.